The 9 T cell receptor beta chains listed next were all sequenced from one sample in a study of cytomegalovirus exposure and HLA in healthy donors. A multiplex PCR was run with 60 Vbeta primers and 13 Jbeta primers. TCRdb's copy holds only in-frame clones and misses some; the assay was immunoSEQ multiplex PCR. In the table there are roughly 160,000 clones, 75% to 90% of which are singletons. Sequencing was carried out using PBMCs. The source is a male donor in good health and CMV-seronegative.

This chain joins TRBV19 and TRBJ1-1; 8 nucleotides match TRBD1. V was pared by 10 bases and J by 7 bases, with 5 bases of the junction left unmatched. Looked up from germline, CDR1 is LNHDA and CDR2 is SQIVND (reference sequence). The CDR3 covers 11 residues. CDR3 in amino acids: CATSTGVEAFF. CDR3 coding DNA: TGTGCCACCTCGACAGGGGTTGAAGCTTTCTTT.

V and J are TRBV5-1 and TRBJ2-5, with D possibly TRBD1 on 6 matching bases. The CDR3 is 16 residues long. With 3 bases removed from V and 3 bases from J, the gap between germline ends came to 18 bases. The germline gives CDR1 SGHRS, CDR2 YFSETQ. CDR3 protein: CASSYLGRGNEETQYF. CDR3 DNA: TGCGCCAGCAGCTACCTAGGCAGGGGAAACGAAGAGACCCAGTACTTC.

The chain uses TRBV9 and TRBJ1-3; D might be TRBD1 (6 bases). This CDR3 comprises 16 residues. V was cut by 3 bases and J by 0 bases, with 13 bases left in between. Germline V gives CDR1 SGDLS, CDR2 YYNGEE. CDR3 bases: TGTGCCAGCAGCGCCGTGGGGGCGTCCTCTGGAAACACCATATATTTT. Encoded protein: CASSAVGASSGNTIYF.

This clone showed up just once. The chain uses TRBV5-6 and TRBJ1-1; D might be TRBD1 (5 bases). The V and J ends lost 0 bases and 5 bases respectively, with 14 bases between them. The CDR3 loop spans 15 amino acids. Germline CDR1 is SGHDT and CDR2 is YYEEEE. The chain's CDR3 is CASSLDAGLGTEAFF. The CDR3 DNA follows: TGTGCCAGCAGCTTGGATGCGGGACTTGGGACTGAAGCTTTCTTT.

The chain joins TRBV7-2 to TRBJ1-4; tentatively, D is TRBD1 (5 bases). The CDR3 runs to 15 residues. Germline CDR1 and CDR2: SGHTA and FQGNSA. Trimming shortened V by 6 bases and J by 6 bases, and 17 bases separated the two germline ends. The CDR3 DNA follows: TGTGCCAGCAGTACCCAGGGAGGACGGGATGAAAAACTGTTTTTT. Protein sequence: CASSTQGGRDEKLFF.

The chain combines TRBV6-5 with TRBJ1-1; possibly TRBD1 for D (6 bases). CDR1 is MNHEY and CDR2 is SVGAGI in the germline V gene. The CDR3 is made up of 16 amino acids. Trimming removed 0 bases from V and 7 bases from J, with 18 bases in between. CDR3 bases: TGTGCCAGCAGTTACTCTGGCAGGGGAAGGTCGGGTGAAGCTTTCTTT. It translates to CASSYSGRGRSGEAFF.

The gene calls are TRBV9 and TRBJ2-2, with TRBD1 identical over 7 bases. J gave up 6 bases and V 4 bases, and 6 bases lay outside the gene matches. Germline lookup yields CDR1 SGDLS and CDR2 YYNGEE. The CDR3 has 14 amino acids. The chain's CDR3 is CASSTRQGSGELFF. The CDR3 nucleotides are TGTGCCAGCAGCACCCGACAGGGTTCCGGGGAGCTGTTTTTT.

The rearrangement uses TRBV28 and TRBJ1-1; D is unclear. Germline V gives CDR1 MDHEN, CDR2 SYDVKM. Trimming removed 5 bases from V and 5 bases from J, with 12 bases in between. The CDR3 is 13 amino acids. The CDR3 DNA reads as TGTGCCAGCAGTCGACTGCCGGGGACTGAAGCTTTCTTT. As protein: CASSRLPGTEAFF. Full variable domain (missing parts from reference TRBV28 and TRBJ1-1): DVKVTQSSRYLVKRTGEKVFLECVQDMDHENMFWYRQDPGLGLRLIYFSYDVKMKEKGDIPEGYSVSREKKERFSLILESASTNQTSMYLCASSRLPGTEAFFGQGTRLTVV.

The V gene is TRBV6-6, the J gene TRBJ1-5; D not certain. Trimming took 2 bases from V and 2 from J, leaving 7 bases between them. Germline V gene data show CDR1 as MNHNY and CDR2 as SVGAGI (reference sequence). The CDR3 is 14 residues long. CDR3 nucleotide sequence: TGTGCCAGCAGTTACGAACGGGGCAATCAGCCCCAGCATTTT. It is translated as CASSYERGNQPQHF.